This TCR beta chain emerged from a study of blood T cells in healthy people across ages. The use of a sample-barcoded 5' primer and a J-beta primer mix characterized a second PCR of 7 to 11 cycles. One entry per CDR3 protein, called by TCRdb with MiXCR from the 5' RACE reads. The sample consists of 1,300,000 or so distinct CDR3 sequences, roughly 64% of them appearing once. This clonotype was detected only a few times. Germline CDR1 is SGHDT and CDR2 is YYEEEE. V lost 4 bases and J 4 bases, leaving 11 bases between the germline ends. CDR3 length: 13 amino acids. The V call is TRBV5-6, the J call TRBJ1-1; unclear D gene. Input material: blood. This clonotype was sampled from a man between 18 and 35 years old in good health. In DNA form, the CDR3 reads TGTGCCAGCAGCCATAAAGGGCTCACTGAAGCTTTCTTT. Residues: CASSHKGLTEAFF.